The TCR beta chain under discussion was sequenced for a study of technical replicates of blood from several donors. TCRdb keeps only in-frame clones here, not all; method: immunoSEQ multiplex PCR. The data show some 80,000 clones, approximately 96% seen once. The clonotype comes from a human donor in good health. Sequenced: T cells isolated from PBMCs.

In DNA, the CDR3 is TGTGCCAGCAGTCAAGCGGGAGTCTCCTACGAGCAGTACTTC. This translates into CASSQAGVSYEQYF. The chain couples TRBV6-5 to TRBJ2-7; 8 bases agree with TRBD2. CDR1 and CDR2 from the germline V gene are MNHEY and SVGAGI. This CDR3 has 14 amino acids. V trimming: 5 bases; J trimming: 0 bases; junction bases outside the gene matches: 3.